This TCR beta chain is from a study of T cell responses to AZD1222 COVID-19 vaccine (dated by TCRdb to the early 2020s). With regard to the full study: AZD1222 recipients given second doses at about 4 weeks or at about 12 weeks were pooled, since spike-specific TCR depth and breadth were not found to differ between the two schedules. Enrollment into the trials was organized by age into subgroups of 18-55, 56-69 and 70-plus years, and those subgroups contained roughly 150, 30 and 60 TCR-sequenced participants, respectively. TCR sequencing covered roughly 230 trial participants: 200 to 220 given two doses of AZD1222 and 26 given two doses of MenACWY control vaccine.

The CDR3 regions of human TCRbeta chains were subjected to immunosequencing. For the original study's pipeline: TCRs in the repertoires were matched against a reference library of SARS-CoV-2-specific TCRs that had been generated with the MIRA antigen-specificity platform. Breadth meant the fraction of unique TCRs that were SARS-CoV-2-associated, whereas depth meant the fraction of total T cells that were SARS-CoV-2-associated. Using the MIRA data, every spike-specific TCR was mapped to the spike region that the TCR reacted to and assigned to either a CD4 or a CD8 class. Log10-transformed breadth and depth values were compared by one-way ANOVA with Sidak's multiple comparisons tests. Entries here come from immuneACCESS through TCRdb and include only in-frame sequences with V and J called. Some clones fail to appear in such tables; in the studies checked, an unresolved V gene covers under half of the shortfall, and the cause of the remainder is unknown. For V, J and clone size, that table is used; D and trimming come from the DNA. The sample profile shows about 72,000 clones; approximately 90% of them were found once. The top ten clones comprise about 2.4% of the sample.

This clone showed up just once. Its cognate antigen has yet to be identified. Qualities for individual bases were not recorded, and no much larger clone is one base off. Trimming removed 5 bases from V and 4 bases from J, leaving 6 bases between the germline ends. Per the germline V gene (reference sequence), DFQATT is the CDR1 and SNEGSKA is the CDR2. The CDR3 runs 11 residues from the cysteine to the phenylalanine. The read is trimmed to its CDR3 DNA, 33 bases read in frame from base 1. Study-wide conclusions, independent of this receptor: CD4 TCRs associated with the vaccine covered the entire spike protein, and the dominant responses were in regions 160-218 and 743-854. Because no samples from the day 14 peak response were available, repertoires could be characterized only after the peak T cell response. Most participants were white British and females outnumbered males, and the authors suggested that clonal diversity may have been underestimated. Spike-specific TCR breadth and depth rose significantly after two AZD1222 doses compared with day 0 and with MenACWY recipients. Conclusions about previously exposed vaccinees were limited because only 5 or 6 AZD1222 recipients were SARS-CoV-2 seropositive at baseline. In the small 56-69-year group, the increase in depth fell short of significance, most likely because of low power. Reportedly, almost half of the unique spike-specific TCRs recognized epitopes lying outside the regions that are mutated in the B.1.351 and B.1.1.7 variants.

Sample time point, as interpreted from the label and publication: baseline before first vaccination. Vaccinee samples came from UK trials COV001 and COV002, including a single-blind randomized controlled phase 2/3 trial of AZD1222 (ChAdOx1 nCoV-19) in healthy adults. Trial participant PBMC samples were collected at day 0 and day 28 after the second dose for TCRbeta chain sequencing. The TCR sequence derives from an adult in good health. The rearranged segments are TRBV20-1 and TRBJ1-3, with TRBD1 perhaps the D gene, on 5 matching bases. Source: peripheral blood, taken on day 0 of AZD1222 vaccination. Here the CDR3 is given as CSAEGGNTIYF. The DNA sequence is given as TGCAGTGCTGAGGGGGGAAACACCATATATTTT.